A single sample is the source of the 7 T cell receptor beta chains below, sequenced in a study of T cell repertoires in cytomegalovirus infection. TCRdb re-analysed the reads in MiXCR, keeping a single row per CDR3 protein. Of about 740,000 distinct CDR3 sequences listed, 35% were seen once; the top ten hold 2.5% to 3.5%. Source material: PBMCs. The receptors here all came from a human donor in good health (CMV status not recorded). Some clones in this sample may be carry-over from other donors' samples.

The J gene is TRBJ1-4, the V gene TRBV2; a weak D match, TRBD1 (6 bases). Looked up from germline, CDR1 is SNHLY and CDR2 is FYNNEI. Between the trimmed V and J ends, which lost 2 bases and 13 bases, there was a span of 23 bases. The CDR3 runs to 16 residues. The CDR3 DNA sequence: TGTGCCAGCAGTGAATACCGCTCCCCAGGGGACGGTGGACTGTTTTTT. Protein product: CASSEYRSPGDGGLFF.

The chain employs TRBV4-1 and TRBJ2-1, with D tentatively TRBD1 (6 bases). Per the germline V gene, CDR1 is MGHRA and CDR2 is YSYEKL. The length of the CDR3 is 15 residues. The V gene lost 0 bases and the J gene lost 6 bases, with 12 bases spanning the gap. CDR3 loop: CASSQEQGKVNEQFF. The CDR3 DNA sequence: TGCGCCAGCAGCCAAGAACAGGGTAAGGTCAATGAGCAGTTCTTC.

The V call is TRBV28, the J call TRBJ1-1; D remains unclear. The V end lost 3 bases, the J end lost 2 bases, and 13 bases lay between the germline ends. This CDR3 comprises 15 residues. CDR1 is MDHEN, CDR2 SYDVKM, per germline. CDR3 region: CASSFLVSANTEAFF. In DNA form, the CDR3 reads TGTGCCAGCAGTTTTCTAGTTTCAGCCAACACTGAAGCTTTCTTT.

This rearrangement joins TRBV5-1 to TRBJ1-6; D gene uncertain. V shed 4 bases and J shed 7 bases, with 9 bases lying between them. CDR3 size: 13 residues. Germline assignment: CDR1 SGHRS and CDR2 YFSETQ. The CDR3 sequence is CASSPHGNSPLHF. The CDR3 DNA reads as TGCGCCAGCAGCCCACACGGAAATTCACCCCTCCACTTT.

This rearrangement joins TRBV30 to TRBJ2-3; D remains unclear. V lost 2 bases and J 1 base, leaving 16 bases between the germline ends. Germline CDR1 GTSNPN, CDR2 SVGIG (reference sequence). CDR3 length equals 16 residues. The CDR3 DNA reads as TGTGCCTGGAGTCTCGTACGTAGTTTCGGCACAGATACGCAGTATTTT. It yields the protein CAWSLVRSFGTDTQYF.

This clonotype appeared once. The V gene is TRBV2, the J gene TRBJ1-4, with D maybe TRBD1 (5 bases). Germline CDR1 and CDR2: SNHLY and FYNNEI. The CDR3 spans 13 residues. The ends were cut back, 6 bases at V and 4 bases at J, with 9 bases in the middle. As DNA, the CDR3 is TGTGCCAGCAGGACAGCAGTTAATGAAAAACTGTTTTTT. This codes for CASRTAVNEKLFF.

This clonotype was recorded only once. The CDR3 DNA is TGTGCCAGCAGCTCCTCGAGCGGGGAACAGACCCAGTACTTC. This encodes CASSSSSGEQTQYF. V and J are TRBV7-3 and TRBJ2-5, with 7 bases fitting TRBD2. Germline assignment: CDR1 SGHTA and CDR2 FQGTGA. Unmatched junction bases numbered 8, after V lost 4 bases and J lost 6 bases. This CDR3 comprises 14 residues.